This note documents a single TCR beta chain sequence. The antigen it binds to is not known. It has no much larger one-base neighbor in the sample; base qualities were not kept. The method was the immunoSEQ multiplex PCR assay. RNA was extracted from all samples and reverse transcribed into cDNA, which served as template for TCR sequencing. SuperScript III was used for first-strand cDNA synthesis, primed with a 2:1 mix of oligo-dT and random hexamers. A synthetic immune receptor repertoire was used to gauge amplification bias, and whatever bias remained was removed computationally. The authors' analysis ran thus. Raw reads were preprocessed to remove errors, and CDR3 was defined by IMGT conventions from the conserved cysteine to phenylalanine. Clonality was computed as 1 minus the Shannon entropy, with the entropy normalized by log2 of the number of productive unique TCRs. Scalp TCRbeta sequences were cross-referenced with sorted blood CD4 and CD8 repertoires so that the CD4 or CD8 identity of scalp clones could be inferred. TCRdb provides this immuneACCESS table in a form limited to in-frame rearrangements. Some clones are lacking; in checked studies, under half of them reflect an unresolved V gene, and why the rest are absent is not known. The V and J calls and clone size come from that table; D and trimming were worked out from the DNA. This sample is represented by 80,000 to 100,000 clones; roughly 47% of them were singletons. The ten largest clones represent around 18% of the sample.

These data are taken from a study of CD8+ T cells in alopecia areata (dated by TCRdb to the late 2010s). Regarding the complete study: The treated patients took part in an open-label pilot trial in which moderate-to-severe alopecia areata was treated with oral tofacitinib at 5 to 10 mg twice daily. TCRbeta CDR3 regions were amplified by immunoSEQ multiplex PCR with 35 Vbeta forward and 13 Jbeta reverse primers. For the treated patients, the SALT score, which quantifies what percentage of scalp surface area is affected, served as the measure of disease severity. On the human side, TCRbeta sequencing was run on scalp tissue and on sorted CD4+ and CD8+ peripheral blood T cells from healthy controls and from alopecia areata patients with either patchy or totalis/universalis disease. Tofacitinib was given for 6 to 18 months, followed by 6 months of follow-up off drug to assess delayed response and recurrence. Scalp clonality was compared among normal scalp (n=4), patchy alopecia areata scalp (n=8), and alopecia totalis/universalis scalp (n=8). The RNA source kit depended on sample type: the PAXgene miRNA kit for fixed scalp, the miRNeasy kit for PBMCs, and the RNeasy kit for mouse skin. Biopsies were taken from tofacitinib-treated patients at baseline and at 4 and 24 weeks of treatment, and a later scalp biopsy was taken in several of the tofacitinib-treated patients. To study T cell clonal expansion in alopecia areata, the researchers applied high-throughput TCRbeta sequencing to both the C3H/HeJ mouse model and human patients. Broad study findings and their caveats: Tofacitinib significantly lowered scalp clonality and the number of expanded CD8+ clones among the top 100 scalp clones. Unlike mouse skin, which is dominated by gammadelta T cells, normal human skin has resident alphabeta T cells that are also sequenced, and this complicates analysis of the scalp TCR repertoire. Compared with normal scalp, lesional scalp had higher clonality and more expanded CD8+ clones, particularly in alopecia totalis/universalis, a pattern that suggests antigenic drive. Many expanded lesional clones were found to persist in scalp and blood during tofacitinib treatment, and relapse after treatment cessation may be partly explained by this persistence. Because the treated cohort was small and included a single nonresponder, larger studies are needed to assess links between baseline CD8+ expansion and response. Shared TCR sequences between patients were less evident than in mice, which may be partly attributable to HLA diversity in the patient population.

The germline V gene (reference sequence) provides CDR1 MNHEY and CDR2 SMNVEV. Including the terminal cysteine and phenylalanine, the CDR3 comprises 16 residues. Only the CDR3 portion is preserved as DNA: 48 bases, with reading frame beginning at the first base. V has 3 bases trimmed and J has 3 bases trimmed; junction bases matching no gene number 8. What this sample's time point label stands for: around 26 weeks on oral tofacitinib. In the paper's terms, the treatment or condition label means: oral pan-JAK inhibitor, 5-10 mg twice daily. Lesional scalp punch biopsies and peripheral blood were collected from alopecia areata patients. After PBMCs were isolated by density centrifugation and stained for CD3, CD4 and CD8, a FACSAria was used to sort CD4+ and CD8+ T cells.

The chain is assembled from TRBV27 and TRBJ2-7, and TRBD2 matches 10 of the central bases. The sequencing used CD8+ T cells sorted from blood, collected at week 24, from a patient treated with tofacitinib. The sequence was obtained from a human donor with alopecia areata. The sequenced DNA: TGTGCCAGCAGTTTTCGCCCTAGCGGGAGTGTCTACGAGCAGTACTTC. This gives the protein CASSFRPSGSVYEQYF.